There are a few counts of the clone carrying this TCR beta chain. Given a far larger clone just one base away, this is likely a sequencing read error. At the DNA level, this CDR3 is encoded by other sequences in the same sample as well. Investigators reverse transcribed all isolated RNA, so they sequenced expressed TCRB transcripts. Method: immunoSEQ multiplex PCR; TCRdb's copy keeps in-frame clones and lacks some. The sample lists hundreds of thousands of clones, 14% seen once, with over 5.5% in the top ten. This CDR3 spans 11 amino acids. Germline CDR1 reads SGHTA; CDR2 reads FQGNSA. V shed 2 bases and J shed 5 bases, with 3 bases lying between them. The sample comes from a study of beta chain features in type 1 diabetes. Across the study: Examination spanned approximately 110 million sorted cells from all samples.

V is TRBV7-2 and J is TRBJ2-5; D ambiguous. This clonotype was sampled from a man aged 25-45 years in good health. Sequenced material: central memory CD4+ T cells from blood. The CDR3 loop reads CASSLSETQYF. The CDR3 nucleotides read TGTGCCAGCAGCTTATCTGAGACCCAGTACTTC.